This T cell receptor (beta chain) is from a study of CD8+ T cells in alopecia areata. Sample treatment: oral pan-JAK inhibitor, 5-10 mg twice daily. Extraction of RNA preceded its reverse transcription into cDNA, which served as the sequencing template. The data were produced by immunoSEQ multiplex PCR, yet TCRdb's version contains in-frame clones alone and is incomplete. The profile shows approximately 210,000 clones, roughly 64% of them singletons. Germline V gene data show CDR1 as MNHEY and CDR2 as SVGAGI. There are 13 residues in the CDR3. V lost 6 bases and J lost 5, with 13 bases in between. The sequencing here drew on CD4+ T cells sorted from blood, taken at week 4, from a patient treated with tofacitinib. This sequence originates from a human donor with alopecia areata. J is TRBJ1-2 and V is TRBV6-5, with no clear D. Written as DNA, the CDR3 is TGTGCCAGCAGCCCGCCCAGCTCTTATGGCTACACCTTC. Its protein product is CASSPPSSYGYTF.